These 16 T cell receptor beta chains were sequenced from one sample in a study of cytomegalovirus exposure and HLA in healthy donors. The PCR had 60 Vbeta and 13 Jbeta primers. Profiling relied on immunoSEQ multiplex PCR, and the TCRdb table lists in-frame clones only, not all of them. Of roughly 150,000 clones in the sample, around 86% were seen once. Sequencing was done on a sample of PBMCs. The receptors here all came from a man aged 45-65 years in good health and CMV-seropositive.

The genes are TRBV5-1 and TRBJ2-3; 9 nucleotides match TRBD2. Germline CDR1 is SGHRS and CDR2 is YFSETQ. V shed 4 bases and J 3 bases; nucleotides not matched to a gene: 9. CDR3 size: 16 residues. The CDR3 nucleotides read TGCGCCAGCAGCACCCAAGCGGGGGGTGGTACAGATACGCAGTATTTT. Protein sequence: CASSTQAGGGTDTQYF.

The gene calls are TRBV6-6 and TRBJ2-1, with 10 nucleotides matching TRBD1. The CDR3 is made up of 15 amino acids. Losses at the gene ends were 5 bases for V and 5 bases for J; bases not matched to a gene: 6. CDR1 and CDR2 (germline): MNHNY, SVGAGI (reference sequence). CDR3 in amino acids: CASSTGTGVHNEQFF. As DNA, the CDR3 is TGTGCCAGCAGTACCGGGACAGGGGTCCACAATGAGCAGTTCTTC.

This sequence joins TRBV25-1 and TRBJ2-2, with TRBD2 matching 7 bases. The V segment lost 6 bases and the J segment 4 bases; nucleotides outside the gene matches: 11. Germline CDR1 reads MGHDK; CDR2 reads SYGVNS. The CDR3 spans 16 residues. The CDR3, as DNA: TGTGCCAGCAGGGGAAAAGGACTAGAAAGCACCGGGGAGCTGTTTTTT. It encodes CASRGKGLESTGELFF.

CDR3 sequence (DNA): TGTGCCAGCAGCCCGGGGACAGGGGCCTACGAGCAGTACTTC. This encodes CASSPGTGAYEQYF. The chain is built from TRBV9 and TRBJ2-7; 10 bases are shared with TRBD1. CDR3 length: 14 residues. Trimming removed 4 bases from V and 2 bases from J; junction bases left unmatched: 3. CDR1 is SGDLS, CDR2 YYNGEE, per germline.

The rearrangement uses TRBV7-2 and TRBJ2-3; D may be TRBD2 (7 bases). Trimming cost V 4 bases and J 6 bases, with 14 bases left between them. CDR1 and CDR2 (germline): SGHTA, FQGNSA. This CDR3 region has 14 residues. The CDR3 DNA follows: TGTGCCAGCAGCTCCGCGGGGGCCGGGGATACGCAGTATTTT. Translated: CASSSAGAGDTQYF.

The V and J genes are TRBV14 and TRBJ2-5; the D gene is possibly TRBD1 (6 bases). Germline V CDR1 and CDR2: SGHDN, FVKESK. This CDR3 is 13 amino acids long. The V end lost 6 bases, the J end lost 3 bases, and 11 bases lay between the germline ends. CDR3 sequence (DNA): TGTGCCAGCAGACACAGGGCCGAAGAGACCCAGTACTTC. It specifies CASRHRAEETQYF.

In its sample, this clone was seen a few times. The V call is TRBV4-1, the J call TRBJ1-5; D is uncertain. V was pared by 0 bases and J by 0 bases, with 3 bases between. The CDR3 is 14 amino acids. CDR1 is MGHRA, CDR2 YSYEKL, per germline. In nucleotides, the CDR3 is TGCGCCAGCAGCCAAGATTATAGCAATCAGCCCCAGCATTTT. Translating it yields CASSQDYSNQPQHF.

The chain is built from TRBV9 and TRBJ1-2, with a tentative D call TRBD1 (6 bases). Trimming took 2 bases from V and 0 from J, leaving 14 bases between them. The CDR3 length is 16 residues. Germline V gives CDR1 SGDLS, CDR2 YYNGEE. Here the CDR3 reads CASSVGGTPTNYGYTF. The CDR3 DNA follows: TGTGCCAGCAGCGTGGGAGGGACACCTACTAACTATGGCTACACCTTC.

The chain's CDR3 is CASSPSGTANYEQYF. The CDR3 region has the DNA TGCGCCAGCAGCCCCTCCGGGACAGCAAACTACGAGCAGTACTTC. The chain uses TRBV4-1 and TRBJ2-7; 7 nucleotides align to TRBD1. Germline CDR1 and CDR2: MGHRA and YSYEKL. The CDR3 totals 15 residues. V lost 4 bases and J lost 3; bases outside the gene matches: 9.

This clone was observed a single time. This chain joins TRBV4-1 and TRBJ2-3; a weak D match, TRBD1 (7 bases). The V end was cut by 2 bases, the J end by 3 bases, with 12 bases between. This CDR3 is built from 15 residues. Germline lookup yields CDR1 MGHRA and CDR2 YSYEKL. The CDR3 nucleotides are TGCGCCAGCAGCCAACAGGGGGGACCGACAGATACGCAGTATTTT. It encodes CASSQQGGPTDTQYF.

The chain carries TRBV28 and TRBJ2-1, with D unclear. The germline CDR1 and CDR2 sequences are MDHEN and SYDVKM. This CDR3 region has 15 residues. With 1 base removed from V and 4 bases from J, the gap between germline ends came to 11 bases. The CDR3 is CASSLFGLRYNEQFF. Here the CDR3 DNA reads TGTGCCAGCAGTTTATTCGGGTTAAGGTACAATGAGCAGTTCTTC.

The sample holds a few counts of this clone. This rearrangement joins TRBV7-3 to TRBJ1-1; the D is unclear. V lost 9 bases and J 1 base, leaving 12 bases between the germline ends. This CDR3 has 13 residues. Germline V lookup: CDR1 SGHTA, CDR2 FQGTGA. For the CDR3, the DNA is TGTGCCAGTAGCCGGGATCCGAACACTGAAGCTTTCTTT. As protein: CASSRDPNTEAFF.

This clone was picked up one time. The V and J genes are TRBV27 and TRBJ2-3; the D gene is possibly TRBD2 (6 bases). Between the trimmed V and J ends, which lost 5 bases and 0 bases, there was a span of 12 bases. Germline lookup yields CDR1 MNHEY and CDR2 SMNVEV (reference sequence). The CDR3 has 15 residues. CDR3 bases: TGTGCCAGCAGTGTCGGGAGTACTAGCACAGATACGCAGTATTTT. It yields the protein CASSVGSTSTDTQYF.

This clone was observed once. The V and J genes are TRBV4-2 and TRBJ2-1; TRBD2 matches 10 bases. The CDR3 sequence is 17 residues long. V was pared by 4 bases and J by 10 bases, with 16 bases of the junction left unmatched. Germline CDR1 reads LGHNA; CDR2 reads YNFKEQ. The CDR3 DNA sequence: TGTGCCAGCAGCCCCAGGGTTGTACTAGCGGGGTTAGGGGAGCAGTTCTTC. It encodes CASSPRVVLAGLGEQFF.

About this clone itself: The same CDR3 also results from other DNA sequences found in this sample. The chain joins TRBV2 to TRBJ1-1, with 7 bases lining up with TRBD1. J gave up 6 bases and V 4 bases, and 5 bases lay outside the gene matches. Germline CDR1 is SNHLY and CDR2 is FYNNEI. This CDR3 is built from 13 residues. The CDR3 DNA follows: TGTGCCAGCAGTGGACAGGGTCTCGCTGAAGCTTTCTTT. Translation gives CASSGQGLAEAFF.

With respect to this clone: Other nucleotide sequences from this sample produce the same CDR3. V is TRBV9 and J is TRBJ1-5; D unclear. V lost 0 bases to trimming and J lost 7 bases, with 11 bases between them. The CDR3 runs to 14 residues. The germline V gene has CDR1 SGDLS and CDR2 YYNGEE. The CDR3 spells CASSVGGVYQPQHF. In DNA, the CDR3 is TGTGCCAGCAGCGTAGGGGGAGTTTACCAGCCCCAGCATTTT.